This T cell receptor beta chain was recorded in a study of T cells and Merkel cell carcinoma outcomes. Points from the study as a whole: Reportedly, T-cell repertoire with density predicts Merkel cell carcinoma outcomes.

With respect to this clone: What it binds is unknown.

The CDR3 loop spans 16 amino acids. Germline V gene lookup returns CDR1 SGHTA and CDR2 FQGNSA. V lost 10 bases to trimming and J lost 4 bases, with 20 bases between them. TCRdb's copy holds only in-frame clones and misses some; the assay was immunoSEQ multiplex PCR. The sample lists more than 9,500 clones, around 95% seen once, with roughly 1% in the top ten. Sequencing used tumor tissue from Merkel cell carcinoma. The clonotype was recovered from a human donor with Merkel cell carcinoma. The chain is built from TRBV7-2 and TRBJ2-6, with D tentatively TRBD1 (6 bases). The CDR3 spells CATNRRGSKGANVLTF. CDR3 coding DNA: TGTGCCACCAATAGAAGGGGGTCAAAAGGGGCCAACGTCCTGACTTTC.